These 25 T cell receptor beta chains share one sample of origin, sequenced in a study of technical replicates of blood from several donors. Profiled with immunoSEQ multiplex PCR; TCRdb holds only in-frame clones, not every one. The profile covers some 70,000 clones, with roughly 92% appearing a single time and about 0.39% taken by the ten largest. The material sequenced was T cells isolated from PBMCs. Receptors were obtained from a human donor in good health.

The genes are TRBV15 and TRBJ2-7, with 9 bases that match TRBD1. This CDR3 is 16 amino acids long. Germline lookup yields CDR1 LNHNV and CDR2 YYDKDF (reference sequence). Trimming removed 0 bases from V and 6 bases from J; junction bases left unmatched: 9. The chain's CDR3 is CATSRDLGTGLIEQYF. CDR3 nucleotide sequence: TGTGCCACCAGCAGAGACCTCGGGACAGGGCTGATCGAGCAGTACTTC.

V is TRBV7-9 and J is TRBJ2-7; no firm D call. CDR1 is SEHNR, CDR2 FQNEAQ, per germline (reference sequence). The ends were cut back, 5 bases at V and 0 bases at J, with 17 bases in the middle. The CDR3 runs to 16 residues. Here the CDR3 reads CASSKSFEASSYEQYF. The DNA of the CDR3 is TGTGCCAGCAGCAAATCCTTCGAAGCGAGCTCCTACGAGCAGTACTTC. Supplemented by reference TRBV7-9 and TRBJ2-7, the full variable domain reads DTGVSQNPRHKITKRGQNVTFRCDPISEHNRLYWYRQTLGQGPEFLTYFQNEAQLEKSRLLSDRFSAERPKGSFSTLEIQRTEQGDSAMYLCASSKSFEASSYEQYFGPGTRLTVT.

This clone was found a few times. The rearrangement uses TRBV7-9 and TRBJ2-7, with D unclear. This CDR3 comprises 16 residues. The germline gives CDR1 SEHNR, CDR2 FQNEAQ (reference sequence). V lost 1 base, J lost 0 bases, and 13 bases lay in between. CDR3 coding DNA: TGTGCCAGCAGCTTAGTCGGTGGAAGGAGCTCCTACGAGCAGTACTTC. This translates into CASSLVGGRSSYEQYF.

A single count supports this clone. The V and J genes are TRBV19 and TRBJ2-5; 12 positions match TRBD2. This CDR3 spans 16 amino acids. CDR1 and CDR2 from the germline V gene are LNHDA and SQIVND (reference sequence). The V gene end was trimmed by 5 bases and the J gene end by 5 bases; junction bases not matched to a gene: 9. CDR3 bases: TGTGCCAGTAGTCTTCTAGCGGGAGGGCCTGGGGAGACCCAGTACTTC. Its translation: CASSLLAGGPGETQYF. The full variable domain, with the rest looked up from reference TRBV19 and TRBJ2-5, is DGGITQSPKYLFRKEGQNVTLSCEQNLNHDAMYWYRQDPGQGLRLIYYSQIVNDFQKGDIAEGYSVSREKKESFPLTVTSAQKNPTAFYLCASSLLAGGPGETQYFGPGTRLLVL.

The chain is built from TRBV19 and TRBJ2-7; D is possibly TRBD1 (6 bases). This CDR3 has 13 residues. Trimming removed 3 bases from V and 2 bases from J, with 8 bases in between. CDR1 and CDR2 (germline): LNHDA, SQIVND (reference sequence). This CDR3 reads CASSMDSTYEQYF. For the CDR3, the DNA is TGTGCCAGTAGTATGGACAGTACCTACGAGCAGTACTTC.

The rearrangement uses TRBV5-6 and TRBJ2-7; 7 positions match TRBD2. J lost 6 bases, V lost 2 bases, and 14 bases had no gene match. Germline V lookup: CDR1 SGHDT, CDR2 YYEEEE. This CDR3 has 16 amino acids. The CDR3 nucleotides are TGTGCCAGCAGCTTTCTACACCAGCGGGATTTGCTCGAGCAGTACTTC. Translated, it gives CASSFLHQRDLLEQYF.

V gene TRBV4-3 combines with J gene TRBJ2-4, with TRBD1 matching over 8 bases. This CDR3 is 16 amino acids long. Trimming cost V 0 bases and J 6 bases; bases outside gene matches: 7. From germline, CDR1 is LGHNA and CDR2 YSLEER. The CDR3 region has the DNA TGCGCCAGCAGCCAAGATCGGGGACAGGTGATAAACATTCAGTACTTC. This encodes CASSQDRGQVINIQYF.

J is TRBJ1-5 and V is TRBV19; 7 nucleotides agree with TRBD1. This CDR3 has 15 residues. Germline V gene sequence: CDR1 LNHDA, CDR2 SQIVND (reference sequence). The junction had 7 bases not matched to a gene; V was cut back by 3 bases and J by 5 bases. The CDR3 DNA is TGTGCCAGTAGTATCTTGGGGCAGGGGGATCAGCCCCAGCATTTT. Its protein product is CASSILGQGDQPQHF.

The rearrangement uses TRBV5-1 and TRBJ2-6; D may be TRBD1 (6 bases). CDR1 and CDR2 (germline): SGHRS, YFSETQ. V was pared by 2 bases and J by 2 bases, with 14 bases between. The CDR3 loop spans 17 amino acids. The CDR3 here is CASSFRQVRAGANVLTF. The DNA of the CDR3 is TGCGCCAGCAGCTTTAGACAGGTTCGTGCTGGGGCCAACGTCCTGACTTTC.

The J gene is TRBJ1-5, the V gene TRBV18, with 7 bases aligning to TRBD1. With V trimmed by 6 bases and J by 4 bases, 9 bases remained unmatched. This CDR3 contains 15 residues. Germline values: CDR1 KGHSH, CDR2 LQKENI. This chain's CDR3 is CASSLGGGGNQPQHF. The CDR3 bases are TGTGCCAGCTCGTTAGGAGGGGGCGGGAATCAGCCCCAGCATTTT.

The DNA for the CDR3 is TGTGCCAGCGGCACCCAGGGATTAGGCAATCAGCCCCAGCATTTT. Its protein is CASGTQGLGNQPQHF. This chain connects TRBV28 to TRBJ1-5; maybe TRBD1 (5 bases). The CDR3 is 15 residues long. Deletions cut 8 bases from V and 2 bases from J, with 16 bases between. The V gene's germline CDR1 is MDHEN and CDR2 SYDVKM.

In this sample, this clone turned up once. The gene calls are TRBV7-9 and TRBJ1-3, with 7 positions matching TRBD1. V shed 3 bases, J shed 3 bases, and the junction held 11 bases outside the gene matches. Germline V gene lookup returns CDR1 SEHNR and CDR2 FQNEAQ (reference sequence). The CDR3 is made up of 17 amino acids. CDR3 protein: CASSLDLSRDSGNTIYF. The CDR3 region has the DNA TGTGCCAGCAGCTTGGACCTTAGCCGGGACAGTGGAAACACCATATATTTT.

With respect to this clone: Other DNA sequences in this sample translate to the same CDR3. The chain combines TRBV6-5 with TRBJ1-3; D call uncertain. Germline CDR1 reads MNHEY; CDR2 reads SVGAGI. This CDR3 has 15 residues. Trimming took off 3 bases at V and 0 bases at J, with 9 bases between the two ends. The CDR3 DNA sequence: TGTGCCAGCAGTTATAGTCGGGGCTCTGGAAACACCATATATTTT. Encoded protein: CASSYSRGSGNTIYF.

The rearrangement uses TRBV6-1 and TRBJ1-5, with a tentative D call TRBD1 (5 bases). Germline values: CDR1 MNHNS, CDR2 SASEGT. V was pared by 2 bases and J by 1 base, with 12 bases between. The CDR3 consists of 16 residues. The CDR3 DNA sequence: TGTGCCAGCAGTGAACAGGATCAGGGAAGCAATCAGCCCCAGCATTTT. Translation: CASSEQDQGSNQPQHF.

This chain connects TRBV5-6 to TRBJ2-7, with D uncertain. The CDR3 has 14 residues. The V end was cut by 0 bases, the J end by 3 bases, with 10 bases between. CDR1 and CDR2 from the germline V gene are SGHDT and YYEEEE. The CDR3: CASSLDMVHYEQYF. The CDR3 nucleotides read TGTGCCAGCAGCTTGGATATGGTACACTACGAGCAGTACTTC.

The V call is TRBV9, the J call TRBJ1-2; D may be TRBD1 (6 bases). Trimming removed 0 bases at V and 5 bases at J, with 14 bases between. The CDR3 contains 15 residues. Germline V gene data show CDR1 as SGDLS and CDR2 as YYNGEE. For the CDR3, the DNA is TGTGCCAGCAGCGTAGGTGATATGACAGGTTATGGCTACACCTTC. Its translation is CASSVGDMTGYGYTF.

The chain uses TRBV6-4 and TRBJ2-5, with TRBD2 matching over 7 bases. CDR3 length equals 14 residues. CDR1 and CDR2 from the germline V gene are MRHNA and SNTAGT. V lost 6 bases to trimming and J lost 5 bases; unmatched junction nucleotides: 9. CDR3 nucleotides: TGTGCCAGCAGGCAGCGGGACTTAGGGGAGACCCAGTACTTC. It specifies CASRQRDLGETQYF.

The J gene is TRBJ2-3, the V gene TRBV11-3, with TRBD2 matching over 11 bases. The junction had 7 bases not matched to a gene; V was cut back by 4 bases and J by 4 bases. Germline-derived CDR1 and CDR2 are SGHNT and YENEEA. CDR3 length: 16 amino acids. The CDR3 coding sequence is TGTGCCAGCAGCTCCGTACTAGCGGGAGAGGCAGATACGCAGTATTTT. It is translated as CASSSVLAGEADTQYF.

The rearrangement uses TRBV7-7 and TRBJ2-3; tentatively, D is TRBD1 (7 bases). From germline, CDR1 is SSHAT and CDR2 FNYEAQ (reference sequence). This CDR3 spans 15 amino acids. V lost 5 bases and J lost 5, with 17 bases in between. CDR3 in amino acids: CASSLGQGGIDTQYF. The DNA of the CDR3 is TGTGCCAGCAGCCTAGGGCAGGGGGGAATAGATACGCAGTATTTT.

The chain has TRBV19 and TRBJ2-6; a weak D match, TRBD1 (5 bases). With 2 bases removed from V and 5 bases from J, the gap between germline ends came to 10 bases. The germline V gene encodes CDR1 LNHDA and CDR2 SQIVND (reference sequence). CDR3 length: 15 amino acids. The CDR3 sequence: CASSIPRARANVLTF. DNA for the CDR3: TGTGCCAGTAGTATACCCAGGGCTCGGGCCAACGTCCTGACTTTC.

The chain links TRBV28 to TRBJ2-2; 15 nucleotides align to TRBD2. Looked up from germline, CDR1 is MDHEN and CDR2 is SYDVKM. The CDR3 totals 19 residues. V trimming: 8 bases; J trimming: 1 base; junction bases outside the gene matches: 11. Here the CDR3 reads CASVDRSGLAGGNTGELFF. The CDR3 DNA follows: TGTGCCAGCGTGGACAGGTCGGGACTAGCGGGAGGGAACACCGGGGAGCTGTTTTTT.

V gene TRBV7-3 combines with J gene TRBJ2-7; 9 bases align to TRBD2. The ends lost 8 bases at V and 3 bases at J; junction bases unmatched: 8. Germline V gene sequence: CDR1 SGHTA, CDR2 FQGTGA. The length of the CDR3 is 14 residues. The CDR3 DNA reads as TGTGCCAGCGCGGTGACTAGCGGTTACTACGAGCAGTACTTC. This gives the protein CASAVTSGYYEQYF.

V usage is TRBV29-1 and J usage is TRBJ2-2; tentative D call: TRBD1 (6 bases). V shed 5 bases and J shed 4 bases, with 14 bases lying between them. Germline CDR1 and CDR2: SQVTM and ANQGSEA. The CDR3 covers 14 residues. CDR3 nucleotides: TGCAGCGTTTTAGGACAGACACTCACCGGGGAGCTGTTTTTT. This codes for CSVLGQTLTGELFF.

J is TRBJ1-1 and V is TRBV29-1, with D possibly being TRBD1 (6 bases). This CDR3 is 12 amino acids long. Trimming pared 7 bases from V and 1 base from J, leaving 10 bases between. Per the germline V gene, CDR1 is SQVTM and CDR2 is ANQGSEA. The DNA of the CDR3 is TGCAGCGGCCAGACAGGGAACACTGAAGCTTTCTTT. Encoded protein: CSGQTGNTEAFF.

The chain is built from TRBV10-3 and TRBJ2-1; D might be TRBD2 (6 bases). CDR1 and CDR2 from the germline V gene are ENHRY and SYGVKD. This CDR3 contains 14 residues. The V and J ends lost 6 bases and 8 bases respectively, with 17 bases between them. The CDR3 nucleotides read TGTGCCATCAGCGAATCTAAAATAGCGGATGAGCAGTTCTTC. Translating it yields CAISESKIADEQFF.